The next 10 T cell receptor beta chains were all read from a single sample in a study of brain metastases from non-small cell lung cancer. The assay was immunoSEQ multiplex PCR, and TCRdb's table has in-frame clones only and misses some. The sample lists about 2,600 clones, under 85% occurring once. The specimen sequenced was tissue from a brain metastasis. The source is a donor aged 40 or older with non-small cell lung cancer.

The CDR3 coding sequence is TGTGCCACCAGTGATTTGGCGCGGACCTACGAGCAGTACTTC. Its protein is CATSDLARTYEQYF. The gene calls are TRBV24-1 and TRBJ2-7, with D uncertain. V gave up 0 bases and J gave up 2 bases, with 7 bases separating them. CDR1 and CDR2 (germline): KGHDR, SFDVKD. The CDR3 covers 14 residues.

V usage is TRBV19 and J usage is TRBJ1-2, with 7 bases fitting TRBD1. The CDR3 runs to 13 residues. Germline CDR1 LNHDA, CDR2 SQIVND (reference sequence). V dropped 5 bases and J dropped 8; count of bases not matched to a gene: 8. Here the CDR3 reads CASSVDRERGYTF. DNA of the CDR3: TGTGCCAGTAGTGTCGACAGGGAACGAGGCTACACCTTC. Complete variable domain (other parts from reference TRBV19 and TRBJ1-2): DGGITQSPKYLFRKEGQNVTLSCEQNLNHDAMYWYRQDPGQGLRLIYYSQIVNDFQKGDIAEGYSVSREKKESFPLTVTSAQKNPTAFYLCASSVDRERGYTFGSGTRLTVV.

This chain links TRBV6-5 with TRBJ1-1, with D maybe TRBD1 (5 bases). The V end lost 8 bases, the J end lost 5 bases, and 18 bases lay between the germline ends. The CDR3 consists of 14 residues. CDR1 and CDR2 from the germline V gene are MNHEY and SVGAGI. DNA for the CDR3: TGTGCCAGCCGTTGGCAGGGAGAGAAAACTGAAGCTTTCTTT. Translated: CASRWQGEKTEAFF.

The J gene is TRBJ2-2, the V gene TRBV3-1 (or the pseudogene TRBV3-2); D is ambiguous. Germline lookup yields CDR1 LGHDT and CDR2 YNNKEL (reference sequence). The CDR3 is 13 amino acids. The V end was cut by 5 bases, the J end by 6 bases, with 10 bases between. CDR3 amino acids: CASSFAGAGELFF. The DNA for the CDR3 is TGTGCCAGCAGCTTCGCTGGGGCCGGGGAGCTGTTTTTT.

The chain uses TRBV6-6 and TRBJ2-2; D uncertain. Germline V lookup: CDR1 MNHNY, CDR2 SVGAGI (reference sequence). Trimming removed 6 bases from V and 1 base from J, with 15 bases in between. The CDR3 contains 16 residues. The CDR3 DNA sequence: TGTGCCAGCAGCCCAACGTCGACAAGGAACACCGGGGAGCTGTTTTTT. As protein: CASSPTSTRNTGELFF.

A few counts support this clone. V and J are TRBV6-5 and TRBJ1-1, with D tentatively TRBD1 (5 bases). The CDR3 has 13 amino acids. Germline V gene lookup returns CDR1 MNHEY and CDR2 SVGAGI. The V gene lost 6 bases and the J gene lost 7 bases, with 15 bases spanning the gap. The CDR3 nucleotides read TGTGCCAGCAGCCTGTTAGGGGACGGTGAAGCTTTCTTT. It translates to CASSLLGDGEAFF.

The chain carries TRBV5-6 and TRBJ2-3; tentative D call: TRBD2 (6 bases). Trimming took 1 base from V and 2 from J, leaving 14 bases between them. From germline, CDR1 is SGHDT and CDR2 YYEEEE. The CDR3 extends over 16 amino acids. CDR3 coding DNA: TGTGCCAGCAGCTTGTCGACTACTAGCTACACAGATACGCAGTATTTT. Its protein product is CASSLSTTSYTDTQYF.

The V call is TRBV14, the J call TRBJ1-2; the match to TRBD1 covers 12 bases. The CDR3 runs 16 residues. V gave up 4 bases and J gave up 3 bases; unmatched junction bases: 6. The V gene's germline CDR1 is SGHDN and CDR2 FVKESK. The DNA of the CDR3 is TGTGCCAGCAGCCGATTGGGACAGGGGGCCGACTATGGCTACACCTTC. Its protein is CASSRLGQGADYGYTF.

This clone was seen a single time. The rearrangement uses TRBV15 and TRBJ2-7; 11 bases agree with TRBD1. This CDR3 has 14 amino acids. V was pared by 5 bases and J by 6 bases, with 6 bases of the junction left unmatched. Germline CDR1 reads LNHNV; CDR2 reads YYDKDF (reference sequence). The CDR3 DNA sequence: TGTGCCACCAGCCGGCCGGACAGGGGGCTCGAGCAGTACTTC. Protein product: CATSRPDRGLEQYF.

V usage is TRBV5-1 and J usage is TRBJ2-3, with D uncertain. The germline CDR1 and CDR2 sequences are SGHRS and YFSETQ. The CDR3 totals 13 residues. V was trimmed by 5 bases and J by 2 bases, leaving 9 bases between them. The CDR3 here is CASRPPNTDTQYF. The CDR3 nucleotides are TGCGCCAGCAGGCCACCCAACACAGATACGCAGTATTTT.